This TCR beta chain was found in a study of OX40 agonist ivuxolimab in advanced cancers. Findings of the study overall: Normalized expansion of T-cell clones was also low for some nonresponders. In general, CD8+ T cells held more expanded clones than CD4+ did, on average.

Clones were sequenced by immunoSEQ multiplex PCR, and TCRdb holds only the in-frame ones, with some missing. The sample lists about 30,000 clones; 90% were seen once. CDR1 SEHNR and CDR2 FQNEAQ come from the germline V gene (reference sequence). Trimming removed 6 bases at V and 5 bases at J, with 16 bases between. The CDR3 totals 15 residues. For this clone: Its antigen remains unknown.

This chain links TRBV7-9 with TRBJ2-2; D is perhaps TRBD2 (5 bases). The clonotype originates from an adult with an advanced solid tumor such as melanoma, head and neck, liver or kidney cancer. Sequenced here: CD4+ or CD8+ T cells sorted from blood, sampled in a trial of the OX40 agonist ivuxolimab. Written as DNA, the CDR3 is TGTGCCAGCAGGTCCCCGGAGGAAATAACCGGGGAGCTGTTTTTT. This gives the protein CASRSPEEITGELFF.